The clone carrying this T cell receptor beta chain appeared a single time. The antigen is not known. The PCR used 60 Vbeta and 13 Jbeta primers. Profiling relied on immunoSEQ multiplex PCR, and the TCRdb table lists in-frame clones only, not all of them. This table holds about 92,000 clones, 65% to 85% found once. The sample is drawn from a study of cytomegalovirus exposure and HLA in healthy donors. Study at large: Out of fewer than 500 genotyped donors, roughly 78% belonged to the Caucasian-associated ancestry cluster.

Study findings and constraints: A later analysis, which compared TCR beta chains of equal frequency, found the HLA-associated ones more clonally expanded. Later work found most CMV-associated TCR beta chains apparently HLA-restricted. In a later analysis, HLA-C alleles had the fewest associated TCRs, DRB1 alleles the most.

The V and J ends lost 2 bases and 16 bases respectively, with 15 bases between them. The CDR3 has 11 amino acids. Germline-derived CDR1 and CDR2 are GTSNPN and SVGIG (reference sequence). Input material: PBMCs. The source of this sequence is a girl aged 2 to 9 in good health and CMV-seropositive. This chain uses TRBV30 with TRBJ2-1; D uncertain. This CDR3 reads CAWSTPPPSFF. The CDR3 DNA is TGTGCCTGGAGTACACCCCCCCCTTCTTTCTTC.